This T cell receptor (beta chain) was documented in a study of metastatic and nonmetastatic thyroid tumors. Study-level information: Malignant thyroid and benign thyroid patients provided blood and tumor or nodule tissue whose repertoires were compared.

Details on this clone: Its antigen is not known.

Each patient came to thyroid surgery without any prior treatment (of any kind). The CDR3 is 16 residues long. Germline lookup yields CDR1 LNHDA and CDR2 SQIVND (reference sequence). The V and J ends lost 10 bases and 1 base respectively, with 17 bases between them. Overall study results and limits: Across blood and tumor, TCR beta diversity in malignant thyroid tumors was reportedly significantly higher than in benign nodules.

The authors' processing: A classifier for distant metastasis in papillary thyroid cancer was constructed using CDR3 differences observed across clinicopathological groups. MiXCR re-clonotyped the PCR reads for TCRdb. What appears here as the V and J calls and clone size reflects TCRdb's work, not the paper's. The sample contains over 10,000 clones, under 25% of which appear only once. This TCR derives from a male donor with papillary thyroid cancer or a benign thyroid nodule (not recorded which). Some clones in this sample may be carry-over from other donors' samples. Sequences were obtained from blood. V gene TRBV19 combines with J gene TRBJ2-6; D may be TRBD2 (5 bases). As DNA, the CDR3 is TGTGCCACTTCTTCGGGGTACGGTTCTGGGGCCAACGTCCTGACTTTC. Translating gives CATSSGYGSGANVLTF. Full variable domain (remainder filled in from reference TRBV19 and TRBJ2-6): DGGITQSPKYLFRKEGQNVTLSCEQNLNHDAMYWYRQDPGQGLRLIYYSQIVNDFQKGDIAEGYSVSREKKESFPLTVTSAQKNPTAFYLCATSSGYGSGANVLTFGAGSRLTVL.